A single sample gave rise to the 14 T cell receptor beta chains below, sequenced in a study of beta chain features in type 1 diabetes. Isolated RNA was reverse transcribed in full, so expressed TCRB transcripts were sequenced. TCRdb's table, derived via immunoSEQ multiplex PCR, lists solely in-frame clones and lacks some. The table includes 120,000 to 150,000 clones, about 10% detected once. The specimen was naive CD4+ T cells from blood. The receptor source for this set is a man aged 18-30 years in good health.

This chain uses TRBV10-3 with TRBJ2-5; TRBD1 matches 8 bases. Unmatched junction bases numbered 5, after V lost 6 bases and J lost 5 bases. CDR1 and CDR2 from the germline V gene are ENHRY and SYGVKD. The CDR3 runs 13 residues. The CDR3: CAISADRVETQYF. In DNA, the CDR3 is TGTGCCATCAGCGCGGACAGGGTCGAGACCCAGTACTTC.

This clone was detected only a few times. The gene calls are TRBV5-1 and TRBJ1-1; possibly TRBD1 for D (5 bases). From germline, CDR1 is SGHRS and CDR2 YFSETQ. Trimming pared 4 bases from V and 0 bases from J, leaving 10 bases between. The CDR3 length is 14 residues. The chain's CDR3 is CASSADILNTEAFF. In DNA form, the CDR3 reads TGCGCCAGCAGCGCGGACATTTTGAACACTGAAGCTTTCTTT.

In DNA form, the CDR3 reads TGTGCCAGCAGCCCCTTCGGACAGGGAGCGGATACGCAGTATTTT. Translating gives CASSPFGQGADTQYF. This chain connects TRBV7-9 to TRBJ2-3; 8 positions match TRBD1. There are 15 residues in the CDR3. J gave up 6 bases and V 5 bases, and 10 bases lay outside the gene matches. Germline V gene data show CDR1 as SEHNR and CDR2 as FQNEAQ (reference sequence).

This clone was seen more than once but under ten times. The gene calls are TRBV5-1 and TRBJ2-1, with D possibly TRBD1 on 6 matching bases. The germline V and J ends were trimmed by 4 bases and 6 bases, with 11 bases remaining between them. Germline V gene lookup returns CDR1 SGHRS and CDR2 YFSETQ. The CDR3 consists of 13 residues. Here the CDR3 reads CASSQDRINEQFF. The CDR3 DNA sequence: TGCGCCAGCAGCCAGGACAGAATCAATGAGCAGTTCTTC.

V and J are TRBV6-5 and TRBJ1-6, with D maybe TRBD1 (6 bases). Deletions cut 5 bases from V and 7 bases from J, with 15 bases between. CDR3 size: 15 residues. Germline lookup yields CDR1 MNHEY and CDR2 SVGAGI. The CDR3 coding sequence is TGTGCCAGCAGTCCACCCCCGGGACACAATTCACCCCTCCACTTT. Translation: CASSPPPGHNSPLHF.

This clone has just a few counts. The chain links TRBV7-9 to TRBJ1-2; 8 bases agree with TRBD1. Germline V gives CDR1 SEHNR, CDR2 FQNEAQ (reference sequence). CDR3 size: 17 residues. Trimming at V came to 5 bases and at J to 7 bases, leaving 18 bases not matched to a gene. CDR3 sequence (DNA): TGTGCCAGCAGCCCTGGGGTCAGGGGGCCTCTATTGGGTGGCTACACCTTC. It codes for CASSPGVRGPLLGGYTF.

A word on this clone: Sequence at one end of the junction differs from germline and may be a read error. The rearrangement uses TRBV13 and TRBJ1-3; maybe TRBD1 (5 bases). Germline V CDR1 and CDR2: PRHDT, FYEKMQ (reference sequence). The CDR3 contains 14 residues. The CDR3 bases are TGTGCCAGCGGCCTCGACCCAGGGTTTGGCACCACATATTTT. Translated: CASGLDPGFGTTYF.

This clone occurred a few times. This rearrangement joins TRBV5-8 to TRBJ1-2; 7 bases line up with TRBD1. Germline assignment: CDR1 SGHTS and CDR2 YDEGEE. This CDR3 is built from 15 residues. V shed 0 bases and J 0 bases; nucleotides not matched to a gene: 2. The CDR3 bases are TGTGCCAGCAGCTTGGCCGGGACAGCTAACTATGGCTACACCTTC. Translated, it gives CASSLAGTANYGYTF. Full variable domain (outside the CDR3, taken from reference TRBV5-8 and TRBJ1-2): EAGVTQSPTHLIKTRGQQATLRCSPISGHTSVYWYQQALGLGLQFLLWYDEGEERNRGNFPPRFSGRQFPNYSSELNVNALELEDSALYLCASSLAGTANYGYTFGSGTRLTVV.

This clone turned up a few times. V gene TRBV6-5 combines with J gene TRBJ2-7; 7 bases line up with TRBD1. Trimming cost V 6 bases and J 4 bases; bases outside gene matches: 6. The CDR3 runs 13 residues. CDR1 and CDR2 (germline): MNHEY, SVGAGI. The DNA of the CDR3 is TGTGCCAGCAGACCGGGACAGCCTTACGAGCAGTACTTC. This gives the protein CASRPGQPYEQYF.

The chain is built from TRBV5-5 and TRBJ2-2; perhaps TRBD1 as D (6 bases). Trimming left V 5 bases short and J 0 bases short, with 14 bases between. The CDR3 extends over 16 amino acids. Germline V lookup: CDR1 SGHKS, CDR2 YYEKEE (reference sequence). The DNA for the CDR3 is TGTGCCAGCAGGCCATCGGGACACGCGAACACCGGGGAGCTGTTTTTT. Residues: CASRPSGHANTGELFF.

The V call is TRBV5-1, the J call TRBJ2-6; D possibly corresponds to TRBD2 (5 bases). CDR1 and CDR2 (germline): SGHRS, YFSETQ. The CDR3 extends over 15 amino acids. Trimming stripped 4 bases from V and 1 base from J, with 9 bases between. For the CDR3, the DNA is TGCGCCAGCAGCCCGGACTTTTCTGGGGCCAACGTCCTGACTTTC. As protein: CASSPDFSGANVLTF. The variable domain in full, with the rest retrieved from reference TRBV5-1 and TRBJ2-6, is KAGVTQTPRYLIKTRGQQVTLSCSPISGHRSVSWYQQTPGQGLQFLFEYFSETQRNKGNFPGRFSGRQFSNSRSEMNVSTLELGDSALYLCASSPDFSGANVLTFGAGSRLTVL.

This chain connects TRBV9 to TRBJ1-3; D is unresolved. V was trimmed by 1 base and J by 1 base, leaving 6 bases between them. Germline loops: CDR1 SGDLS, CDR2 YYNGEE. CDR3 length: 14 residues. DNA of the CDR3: TGTGCCAGCAGCGTAAGAGGGTCTGGAAACACCATATATTTT. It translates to CASSVRGSGNTIYF.

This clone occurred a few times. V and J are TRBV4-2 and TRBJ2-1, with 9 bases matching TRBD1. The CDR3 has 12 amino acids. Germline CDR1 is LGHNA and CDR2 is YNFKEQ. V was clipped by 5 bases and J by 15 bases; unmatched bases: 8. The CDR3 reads CASSIRQGESFF. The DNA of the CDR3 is TGTGCCAGCAGCATAAGACAGGGGGAGTCGTTCTTC.

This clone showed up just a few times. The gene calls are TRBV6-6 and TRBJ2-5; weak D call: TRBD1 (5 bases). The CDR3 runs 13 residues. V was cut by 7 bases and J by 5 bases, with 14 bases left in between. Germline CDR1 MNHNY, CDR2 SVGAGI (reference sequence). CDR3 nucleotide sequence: TGTGCCAGCACCCCGACAGCCAGCGAGACCCAGTACTTC. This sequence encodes CASTPTASETQYF.